This entry is about one TCR beta chain. Antigen: not known. This entry is derived from a study of cytomegalovirus exposure and HLA in healthy donors. It was with 60 Vbeta and 13 Jbeta primers that the PCR ran. This table comes from immunoSEQ multiplex PCR, and its TCRdb copy is limited to in-frame clones, with some not included. In the table there are 140,000 or so clones, approximately 83% of which are singletons. Trimming took 2 bases from V and 7 from J, leaving 12 bases between them. CDR1 is SGHRS and CDR2 is YFSETQ in the germline V gene. This CDR3 is built from 13 residues. Study-wide points: The authors later linked a missense DCLRE1C variant to TCR beta V- and J-gene trimming.

The sample comprised PBMCs. This TCR was sampled from a woman aged 40 to 50 in good health and CMV-seronegative. The chain links TRBV5-1 to TRBJ1-1; the D gene is possibly TRBD1 (5 bases). In DNA form, the CDR3 reads TGCGCCAGCAGCTTAGGGGCGTCGGGTGAAGCTTTCTTT. Its translation: CASSLGASGEAFF.